This TCR beta chain comes out of a study of shared T cell receptors in the human thymus. This clone was seen only once. Repertoires were generated with immunoSEQ multiplex PCR, while TCRdb's copy carries only in-frame clones and drops some. The sample shows approximately 490,000 clones, 70% to 80% of them seen only once. In addition, the sample was reused for a study of human thymus T cells. That investigation notes: Donors were healthy Finnish babies undergoing corrective operations for congenital heart defects. Thymus pieces cut out during corrective heart surgery were the tissue that was used. Thymic and blood repertoires appeared to display a bias in their usage of V and J genes. Reports from related research described highly overlapping thymic repertoires among unrelated individuals.

The sample consisted of thymocytes. The clonotype originates from a boy younger than two with a congenital heart defect.

Written as DNA, the CDR3 is TGTGCCAGCAGCTTTGGGCCGTTTCGGAGCTACACCTTC. It translates to CASSFGPFRSYTF. The rearrangement uses TRBV11-2 and TRBJ1-2; D is uncertain. The CDR3 is 13 residues long. From germline, CDR1 is SGHAT and CDR2 FQNNGV. V was cut by 3 bases and J by 9 bases, with 14 bases left in between.